The TCR beta chain under discussion was sequenced for a study of cytomegalovirus exposure and HLA in healthy donors. With 60 Vbeta and 13 Jbeta primers, the PCR was carried out. Repertoires were generated with immunoSEQ multiplex PCR, while TCRdb's copy carries only in-frame clones and drops some. The data contain approximately 140,000 clones, roughly 88% of them singletons. Comments on this clone: Its specificity is unknown.

Study-wide results and caveats: Most TCR sequences showed up rarely, but some public TCRs showed up in many donors. The study flagged 150 to 200 TCR beta chains as cytomegalovirus-associated.

There are 13 residues in the CDR3. Looked up from germline, CDR1 is SGHVS and CDR2 is FQNEAQ. V was clipped by 5 bases and J by 8 bases, with 15 bases between them. The genes are TRBV7-8 and TRBJ1-1, with a tentative D call TRBD1 (6 bases). The clonotype was recovered from a man aged 45 to 65 in good health and CMV-seronegative. Sequenced input: PBMCs. The DNA for the CDR3 is TGTGCCAGCAGCCTCGGACAGAATCGCGAAGCTTTCTTT. Its translation: CASSLGQNREAFF.